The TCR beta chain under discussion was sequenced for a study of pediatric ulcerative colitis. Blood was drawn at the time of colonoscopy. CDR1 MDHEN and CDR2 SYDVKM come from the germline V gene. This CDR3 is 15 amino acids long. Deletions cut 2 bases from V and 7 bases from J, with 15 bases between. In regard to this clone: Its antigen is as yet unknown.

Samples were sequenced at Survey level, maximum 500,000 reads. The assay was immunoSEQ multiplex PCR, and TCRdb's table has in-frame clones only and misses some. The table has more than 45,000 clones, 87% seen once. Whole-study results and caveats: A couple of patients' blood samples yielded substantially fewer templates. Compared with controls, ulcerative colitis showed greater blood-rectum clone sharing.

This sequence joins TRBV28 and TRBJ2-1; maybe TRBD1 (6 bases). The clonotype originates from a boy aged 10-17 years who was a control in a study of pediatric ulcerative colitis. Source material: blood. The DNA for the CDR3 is TGTGCCAGCAGTTTAATTCAGGGGACGAAGAATGAGCAGTTCTTC. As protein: CASSLIQGTKNEQFF.